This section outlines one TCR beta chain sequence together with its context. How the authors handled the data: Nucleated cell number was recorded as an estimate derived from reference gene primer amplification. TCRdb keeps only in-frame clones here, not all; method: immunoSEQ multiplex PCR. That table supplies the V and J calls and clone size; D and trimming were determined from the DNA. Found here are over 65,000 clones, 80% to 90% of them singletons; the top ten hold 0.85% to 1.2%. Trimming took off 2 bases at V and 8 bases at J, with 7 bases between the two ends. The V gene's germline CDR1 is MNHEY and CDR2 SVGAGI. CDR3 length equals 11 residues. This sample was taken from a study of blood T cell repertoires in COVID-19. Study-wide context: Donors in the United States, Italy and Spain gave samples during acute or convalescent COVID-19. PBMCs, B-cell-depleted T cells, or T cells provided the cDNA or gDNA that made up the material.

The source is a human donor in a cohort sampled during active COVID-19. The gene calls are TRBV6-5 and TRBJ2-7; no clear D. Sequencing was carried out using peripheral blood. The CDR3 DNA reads TGTGCCAGCAGTTACGGAGATAAGCAGTACTTC. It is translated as CASSYGDKQYF.